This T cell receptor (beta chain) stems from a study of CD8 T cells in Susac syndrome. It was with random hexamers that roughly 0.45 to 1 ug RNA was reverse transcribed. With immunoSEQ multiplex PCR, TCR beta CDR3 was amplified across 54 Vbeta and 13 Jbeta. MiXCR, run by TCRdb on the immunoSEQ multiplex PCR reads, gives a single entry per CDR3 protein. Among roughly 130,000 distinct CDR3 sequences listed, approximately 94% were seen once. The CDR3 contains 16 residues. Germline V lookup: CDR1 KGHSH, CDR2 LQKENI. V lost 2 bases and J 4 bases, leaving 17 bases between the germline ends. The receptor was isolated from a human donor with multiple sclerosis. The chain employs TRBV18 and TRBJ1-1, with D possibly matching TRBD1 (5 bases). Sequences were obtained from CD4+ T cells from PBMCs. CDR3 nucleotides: TGTGCCAGCTCACCATCGGGGCCTTGGAGTGGCACTGAAGCTTTCTTT. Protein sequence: CASSPSGPWSGTEAFF.